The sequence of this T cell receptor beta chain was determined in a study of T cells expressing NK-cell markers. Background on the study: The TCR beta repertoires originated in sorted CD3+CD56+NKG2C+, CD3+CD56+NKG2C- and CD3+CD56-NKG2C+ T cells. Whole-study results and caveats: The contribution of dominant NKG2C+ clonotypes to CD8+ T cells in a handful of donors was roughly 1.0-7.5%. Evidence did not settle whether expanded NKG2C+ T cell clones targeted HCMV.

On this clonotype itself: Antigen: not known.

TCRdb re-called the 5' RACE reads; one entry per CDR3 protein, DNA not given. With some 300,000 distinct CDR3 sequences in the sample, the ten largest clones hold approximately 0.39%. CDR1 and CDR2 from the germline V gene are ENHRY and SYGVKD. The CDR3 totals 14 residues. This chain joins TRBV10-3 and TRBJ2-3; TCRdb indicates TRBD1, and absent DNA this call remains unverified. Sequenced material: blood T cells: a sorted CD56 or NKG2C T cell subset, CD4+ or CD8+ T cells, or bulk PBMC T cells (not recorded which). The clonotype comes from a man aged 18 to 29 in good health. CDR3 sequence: CAINERGGTDTQYF.